The clone carrying this TCR beta chain appeared once. V was clipped by 5 bases and J by 2 bases; unmatched bases: 9. CDR1 and CDR2 (germline): MNHEY, SMNVEV (reference sequence). CDR3 length equals 18 residues. This entry belongs to a study of blood T cell repertoires in COVID-19. TCRdb's table, derived via immunoSEQ multiplex PCR, lists solely in-frame clones and lacks some. The sample lists around 300,000 clones, 85% seen once, with about 4% in the top ten. The source of this sequence is a woman aged 45 to 65 with active or convalescent COVID-19. This chain connects TRBV27 to TRBJ2-1; 13 nucleotides align to TRBD2. Sequencing input: peripheral blood. CDR3 nucleotide sequence: TGTGCCAGCAGTACTTGGACTAGCGGGAGCGGCGCCTACAATGAGCAGTTCTTC. Translation: CASSTWTSGSGAYNEQFF.